This passage covers 2 T cell receptor beta chains from one sample sequenced in a study of T cells in Graves' hyperthyroidism and ophthalmopathy. Amplified TCR beta CDR3 regions derived from RNA transcripts. The HTBI primer set drove a first-round RT-PCR of the TCR CDR3. One entry per CDR3 protein, called by TCRdb with MiXCR from the multiplex PCR reads. The sample carries tens of thousands of distinct CDR3 sequences, 40% to 55% recorded once. The sample was blood. Receptors were obtained from a young woman with Graves' hyperthyroidism.

The CDR3: CATSDSWGSSPLHF. The CDR3 nucleotides are TGTGCCACCAGTGATTCTTGGGGGAGTTCACCCCTCCACTTT. The chain employs TRBV24-1 and TRBJ1-6, with D tentatively TRBD1 (5 bases). Looked up from germline, CDR1 is KGHDR and CDR2 is SFDVKD. The V and J ends lost 2 bases and 9 bases respectively, with 10 bases between them. The CDR3 totals 14 residues.

This rearrangement joins TRBV12-3 or TRBV12-4 to TRBJ2-7; TRBD2 matches 9 bases. This CDR3 comprises 16 residues. V was clipped by 2 bases and J by 3 bases; unmatched bases: 8. As DNA, the CDR3 is TGTGCCAGCAGTTTAAATGGCGGGGGGGACGTCTACGAGCAGTACTTC. Its protein is CASSLNGGGDVYEQYF.